Listed below are T cell receptor beta chains from one sample, sequenced in a study of metastatic and nonmetastatic thyroid tumors. MiXCR re-clonotyped the PCR reads for TCRdb. The sample contains over 20,000 clones, around 30% of which appear only once. Sequences were obtained from blood. All receptors derive from a female donor with papillary thyroid cancer or a benign thyroid nodule (not recorded which). Some clones in this sample may be carry-over from other donors' samples. The CDR3 runs from the conserved cysteine through the conserved F or W. The order of the fields is clone size, D gene, J gene, V gene, CDR3 DNA, CDR3 protein. D genes are given only for firm matches. Clone sizes are given selectively: once, few, many, or a class where the clone is expanded.

. TRBD2 TRBJ2-1 TRBV20-1 TGCAGTGCTAGAGCGGCGGGAGGGCCATCTCTGTCGCAGTTCTTC CSARAAGGPSLSQFF
. TRBD2 TRBJ2-7 TRBV5-1 TGCGCCAGCAGCGCAATCCTAGCGGGAGGGGGCGAGCAGTACTTC CASSAILAGGGEQYF
many . TRBJ1-3 TRBV9 TGTGCCAGCAGCGTAGCCTCGACAGGCCAACTCTCTGGAAACACCATATATTTT CASSVASTGQLSGNTIYF
many TRBD2 TRBJ2-2 TRBV30 TGTGCCTGGACCCCGGGACTAGCGGACCCCGACGGGGAGCTGTTTTTT CAWTPGLADPDGELFF
. . TRBJ1-6 TRBV6-1 TGTGCCAGCAGTGGTGACCGTTATAATTCACCCCTCCACTTT CASSGDRYNSPLHF
. TRBD1 TRBJ2-7 TRBV30 TGTGCCTGGAGCGAACCGGGACAGGGGTACGAGCAGTACTTC CAWSEPGQGYEQYF
. TRBD2 TRBJ2-7 TRBV20-1 TGCAGTGCGCCGGGACTAGCGGGTCTAAACGAGCAGTACTTC CSAPGLAGLNEQYF
medium-sized TRBD2 TRBJ2-7 TRBV20-1 TGCAGTGCTAGGAGGGGCGGGAGCTCCTACGAGCAGTACTTC CSARRGGSSYEQYF
few TRBD1 TRBJ2-7 TRBV6-1 TGTGCCAGCACCTCGGGACAGGGCTACGAGCAGTACTTC CASTSGQGYEQYF
. TRBD1 TRBJ2-1 TRBV7-8 TGTGCCAGCAGCTTGGGACAGGACAATGAGCAGTTCTTC CASSLGQDNEQFF
many . TRBJ1-2 TRBV3-1 TGTGCCAGCAGCCAAGCGTCGGCCTATGGCTACACCTTC CASSQASAYGYTF
many . TRBJ2-7 TRBV29-1 TGCAGCGTTGAAATTTCACTCGAGCAGTACTTC CSVEISLEQYF
many . TRBJ1-4 TRBV18 TGTGCCAGCTCGTTAGCGGCTAATGAAAAACTGTTTTTT CASSLAANEKLFF
. TRBD1 TRBJ2-3 TRBV5-1 TGCGCCAGCAGCCTTTCCCCGACAGGGACCCCAGATACGCAGTATTTT CASSLSPTGTPDTQYF
many TRBD2 TRBJ2-2 TRBV5-1 TGCGCCAGCAGCTTTGGACTAGCGGGGGTGATTAGGGCCGGGGAGCTGTTTTTT CASSFGLAGVIRAGELFF
. TRBD2 TRBJ2-1 TRBV6-2/TRBV6-3 TGTGCCTGTATCACGCCGTGGGGGGGGAGCAATGATCAGTTCTTC CACITPWGGSNDQFF
many . TRBJ1-2 TRBV24-1 TGTGCCACCAGTGCTAAGGGAAACTATGGCTACACCTTC CATSAKGNYGYTF
. TRBD1 TRBJ1-2 TRBV5-1 TGCGCCAGCAGCTTTACCGGGACAGGTGCCTATGGCTACACCTTC CASSFTGTGAYGYTF
many TRBD1 TRBJ2-6 TRBV12-3/TRBV12-4 TGTGCCAGCAGTTCGACAGGGGTTGGGGCCAACGTCCTGACTTTC CASSSTGVGANVLTF
. . TRBJ2-6 TRBV28 TGTGCCAGCCAGGTGACGGCTGGGGCCAACGTCCTGACTTTC CASQVTAGANVLTF
. . TRBJ2-2 TRBV18 TGTGCCAGCCAGTCCCAGGGCGGCGAAAACACCGGGGAGCTGTTTTTT CASQSQGGENTGELFF
. TRBD1 TRBJ2-2 TRBV12-3/TRBV12-4 TGTGCCAGCAACAGGGGCCAAGCGAACACCGGGGAGCTGTTTTTT CASNRGQANTGELFF
. . TRBJ2-7 TRBV7-9 TGTGCCAGCAGCCCAACGGGGGCGTCCTCCTACGAGCAGTACTTC CASSPTGASSYEQYF
. . TRBJ1-2 TRBV5-8 TGTGCCAGCAGCTCCCCCGGGGAGGCGAACTATGGCTACACCTTC CASSSPGEANYGYTF
. TRBD2 TRBJ2-7 TRBV30 TGTGCCTGTTCAACCTCTAGCGGGGGTACCTACGAGCAGTACTTC CACSTSSGGTYEQYF
few . TRBJ2-7 TRBV6-1 TGTGCCAGTCGGGACGGAACCTACGAGCAGTACTTC CASRDGTYEQYF
many . TRBJ1-4 TRBV19 TGTGCCAGTAGTCCCCGGGACGGTAATGAAAAACTGTTTTTT CASSPRDGNEKLFF
medium-sized . TRBJ2-2 TRBV6-2/TRBV6-3 TGTGCCAGCAGTTCGGCCGCCGGGGCGAACACCGGGGAGCTGTTTTTT CASSSAAGANTGELFF
many . TRBJ2-7 TRBV6-2/TRBV6-3 TGTGCCAGCAGTTATACTTCCGGGGACACCGTCTCCTACGAGCAGTACTTC CASSYTSGDTVSYEQYF
. . TRBJ1-6 TRBV20-1 TGCAGTGCTAGAGATGACCCAGGGGATAATTCACCCCTCCACTTT CSARDDPGDNSPLHF
many . TRBJ1-2 TRBV7-2 TGTGCCAGCAGCCCCAGGCCGATCTATGGCTACACCTTC CASSPRPIYGYTF
. . TRBJ1-6 TRBV10-3 TGTGCCATCAGTGGGACAGCGAGATATAATTCACCCCTCCACTTT CAISGTARYNSPLHF
. TRBD1 TRBJ2-7 TRBV20-1 TGCAGTGCTAGAGGGCGACAGGGGTCCTACGAGCAGTACTTC CSARGRQGSYEQYF
many . TRBJ2-7 TRBV18 TGTGCCAGCTCACGACAGAACCAGGCCAACGAGCAGTACTTC CASSRQNQANEQYF
medium-sized . TRBJ2-6 TRBV2 TGTGCCAGCAGTGATGATTTGGGCTCTGGGGCCAACGTCCTGACTTTC CASSDDLGSGANVLTF
many . TRBJ1-5 TRBV20-1 TGCAGTGCCGCCGAAGGGCTAATCAATCAGCCCCAGCATTTT CSAAEGLINQPQHF
. . TRBJ2-7 TRBV6-1 TGTGCCAGCAGCCCCGCCGGGTCTAACTTTTACGAGCAGTACTTC CASSPAGSNFYEQYF
many . TRBJ1-4 TRBV5-8 TGTGCCAGCAGCTTTTGGGGGGCCTCTAATGAAAAACTGTTTTTT CASSFWGASNEKLFF
few . TRBJ2-5 TRBV6-2/TRBV6-3 TGTGCCAGCACCATAACAGCGTTCCAAGAGACCGGGTACTTC CASTITAFQETGYF
many TRBD2 TRBJ2-3 TRBV13 TGTGCCAGCAGCGCACTAGCGGGAGGTGATACGCAGTATTTT CASSALAGGDTQYF
. . TRBJ2-3 TRBV6-5 TGTGCCAGCAGTTACGGTGAAGATACGCAGTATTTT CASSYGEDTQYF
many . TRBJ2-7 TRBV6-2/TRBV6-3 TGTGCCAGCAGAGCTGGACTTCTACACTACGAGCAGTACTTC CASRAGLLHYEQYF
few TRBD2 TRBJ2-7 TRBV6-1 TGTGCCAGCAGTCTTCGGGAGGGACTAGAGAGGACCGAGCAGTACTTC CASSLREGLERTEQYF
. TRBD2 TRBJ2-1 TRBV5-1 TGCGCCAGCAGCCCTAGCGGGAGCTCCTACAATGAGCAGTTCTTC CASSPSGSSYNEQFF
many . TRBJ1-1 TRBV14 TGTGCCAGCAGCCACCAGGAGTACACTGAAGCTTTCTTT CASSHQEYTEAFF
many . TRBJ2-1 TRBV30 TGTGCCTGGAGTTCTAGAAGGGGGGCCAATGAGCAGTTCTTC CAWSSRRGANEQFF
many . TRBJ2-1 TRBV27 TGTGCCAGCAGTTTACCAGGGGTCTACAATGAGCAGTTCTTC CASSLPGVYNEQFF